This T cell receptor beta chain was found in a study of T cells in Graves' hyperthyroidism and ophthalmopathy. This clonotype was seen ten or more times. Trimming removed 2 bases from V and 2 bases from J, with 2 bases in between. The CDR3 is 12 residues long. Germline V gene sequence: CDR1 LGHDT, CDR2 YNNKEL (reference sequence). RNA transcripts provided the source from which TCR beta CDR3 regions were amplified. RT-PCR in the first round (using the HTBI primer set) targeted the TCR CDR3. MiXCR, applied by TCRdb to the multiplex PCR reads, yields one record per CDR3 protein. In the table there are under 400,000 distinct CDR3 sequences, about 15% of which are singletons. Lactation, pregnancy, other autoimmune disease or uncontrolled infection led to exclusion of patients.

V gene TRBV3-1 combines with J gene TRBJ2-3; D is ambiguous. The sequencing input was blood. This sequence originates from a woman aged 60-75 years with Graves' ophthalmopathy. The CDR3 coding sequence is TGTGCCAGCAGCCAAAACACAGATACGCAGTATTTT. Its translation: CASSQNTDTQYF.